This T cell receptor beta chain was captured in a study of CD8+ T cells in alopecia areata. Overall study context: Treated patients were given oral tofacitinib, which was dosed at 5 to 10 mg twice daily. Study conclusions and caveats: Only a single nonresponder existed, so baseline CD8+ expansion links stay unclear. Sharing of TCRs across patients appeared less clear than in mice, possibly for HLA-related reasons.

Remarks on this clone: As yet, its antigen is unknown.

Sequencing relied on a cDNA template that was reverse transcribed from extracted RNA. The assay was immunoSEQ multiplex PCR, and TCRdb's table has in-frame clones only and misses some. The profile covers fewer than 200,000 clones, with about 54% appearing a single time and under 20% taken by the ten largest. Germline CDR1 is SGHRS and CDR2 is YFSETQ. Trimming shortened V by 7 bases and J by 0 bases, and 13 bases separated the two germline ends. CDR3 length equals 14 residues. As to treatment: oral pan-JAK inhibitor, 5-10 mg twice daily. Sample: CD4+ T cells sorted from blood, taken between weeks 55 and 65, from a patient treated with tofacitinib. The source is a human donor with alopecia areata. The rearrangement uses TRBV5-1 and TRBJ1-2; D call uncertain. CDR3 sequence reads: CASHRSPTNYGYTF. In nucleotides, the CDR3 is TGCGCCAGCCACCGGAGTCCTACTAACTATGGCTACACCTTC.